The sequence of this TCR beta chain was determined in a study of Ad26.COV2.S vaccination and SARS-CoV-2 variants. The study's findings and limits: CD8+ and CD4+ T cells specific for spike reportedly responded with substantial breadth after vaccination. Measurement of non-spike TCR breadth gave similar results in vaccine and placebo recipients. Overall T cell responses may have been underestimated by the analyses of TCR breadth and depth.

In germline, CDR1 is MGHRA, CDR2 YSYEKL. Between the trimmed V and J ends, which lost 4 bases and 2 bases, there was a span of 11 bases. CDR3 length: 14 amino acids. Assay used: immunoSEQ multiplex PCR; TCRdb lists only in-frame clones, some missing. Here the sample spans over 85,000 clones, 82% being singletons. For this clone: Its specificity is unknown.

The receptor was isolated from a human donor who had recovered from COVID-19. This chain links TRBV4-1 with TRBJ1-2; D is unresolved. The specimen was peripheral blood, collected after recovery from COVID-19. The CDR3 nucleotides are TGCGCCAGCAGCCCACGGACTGGGAACTATGGCTACACCTTC. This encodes CASSPRTGNYGYTF.